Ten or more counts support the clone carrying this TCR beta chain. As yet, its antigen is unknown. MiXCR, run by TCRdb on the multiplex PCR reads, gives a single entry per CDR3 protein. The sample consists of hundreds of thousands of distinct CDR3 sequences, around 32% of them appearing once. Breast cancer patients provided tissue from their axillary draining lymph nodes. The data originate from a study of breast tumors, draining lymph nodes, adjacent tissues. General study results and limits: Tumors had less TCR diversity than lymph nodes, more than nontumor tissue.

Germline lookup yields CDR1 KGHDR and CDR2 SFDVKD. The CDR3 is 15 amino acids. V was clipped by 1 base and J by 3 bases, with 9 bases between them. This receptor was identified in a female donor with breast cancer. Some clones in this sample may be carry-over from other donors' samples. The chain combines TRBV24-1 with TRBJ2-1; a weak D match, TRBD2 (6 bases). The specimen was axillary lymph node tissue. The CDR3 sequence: CATSDFGGFYNEQFF. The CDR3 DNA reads TGTGCCACCAGTGATTTTGGAGGGTTCTACAATGAGCAGTTCTTC.